The T cell receptor beta chain under discussion was sequenced for a study of blood T cell repertoires in COVID-19. Profiling relied on immunoSEQ multiplex PCR, and the TCRdb table lists in-frame clones only, not all of them. The data show fewer than 350,000 clones, with 81% seen just once and about 2.9% held by the top ten. V shed 4 bases and J shed 1 base, with 10 bases lying between them. The CDR3 covers 14 residues. Germline CDR1 and CDR2: LGHNA and YNFKEQ. The chain links TRBV4-2 to TRBJ1-2, with TRBD1 as a possible D gene (5 bases). The sample comprised peripheral blood. This sequence originates from a woman aged 60-70 years with active or convalescent COVID-19. The DNA for the CDR3 is TGTGCCAGCAGCCCACAGGTGCTTAACTATGGCTACACCTTC. Its translation is CASSPQVLNYGYTF.